Listed below are T cell receptor beta chains from one sample, sequenced in a study of T-cell reconstitution after alpha-beta-depleted transplantation in children. Using its own MiXCR run on the PCR reads, TCRdb lists one record per CDR3 protein. This repertoire shows about 600,000 distinct CDR3 sequences, 10% to 15% found once; its top ten account for roughly 2.3%. This material consisted of PBMCs, mostly from graft donor cells, taken 360 days after TCRalphabeta/CD19-depleted stem cell transplant. These receptors were collected from a male patient between 10 and 17 years old who had a stem cell transplant for acute myeloid leukemia, so the T cells may come from the graft donor. CDR3s include the opening cysteine and the closing phenylalanine or tryptophan. D genes are given only for firm matches. The size entry is marked missing in some rows and otherwise reads once, few, many or a size class.

.,TRBJ2-7,many,TRBV29-1,CSVRGLGRGYYEQYF,TGCAGCGTTCGGGGGCTCGGCAGGGGGTACTACGAGCAGTACTTC
.,TRBJ1-2,few,TRBV28,CASLTRWALDGYTF,TGTGCCAGCCTGACCCGATGGGCTTTAGATGGCTACACCTTC
.,TRBJ2-7,few,TRBV29-1,CSVGVGGQYF,TGCAGCGTTGGTGTTGGAGGGCAGTACTTC
TRBD2,TRBJ2-1,.,TRBV7-2,CASSWDSGGSYNEQFF,TGTGCCAGCAGCTGGGATAGCGGGGGGTCCTACAATGAGCAGTTCTTC
.,TRBJ1-1,.,TRBV7-9,CASSLEGGQTEAFF,TGTGCCAGCAGCTTAGAGGGAGGTCAAACTGAAGCTTTCTTT
.,TRBJ2-7,.,TRBV7-9,CASSSSPGLLQYF,TGTGCCAGCAGCTCTAGCCCCGGACTTCTGCAGTACTTC
TRBD2,TRBJ2-3,many,TRBV27,CASSLLRREGNTDTQYF,TGTGCCAGCAGTTTATTACGGCGGGAGGGGAACACAGATACGCAGTATTTT
TRBD1,TRBJ2-5,many,TRBV29-1,CSVLRQGARETQYF,TGCAGCGTCCTGAGACAGGGGGCGAGGGAGACCCAGTACTTC
TRBD1,TRBJ2-1,few,TRBV7-8,CASSFGTGGWYNEQFF,TGTGCCAGCAGCTTCGGGACAGGGGGCTGGTACAATGAGCAGTTCTTC
.,TRBJ2-1,.,TRBV7-8,CASRPDSNEQFF,TGTGCCAGCAGGCCTGACTCCAATGAGCAGTTCTTC
.,TRBJ2-1,.,TRBV7-2,CASSPPGIYNEQFF,TGTGCCAGCAGCCCTCCGGGGATCTACAATGAGCAGTTCTTC
.,TRBJ2-3,many,TRBV11-2,CASSSPRAGYQSTDTQYF,TGTGCCAGCAGCTCCCCCAGGGCAGGGTACCAGAGCACAGATACGCAGTATTTT
TRBD2,TRBJ2-7,few,TRBV20-1,CSARGPGLAGTYEQYF,TGCAGTGCTAGAGGGCCGGGACTAGCGGGCACCTACGAGCAGTACTTC
.,TRBJ2-2,few,TRBV6-6,CASAPPLNTGELFF,TGTGCCAGCGCCCCCCCACTTAACACCGGGGAGCTGTTTTTT
.,TRBJ2-1,few,TRBV5-1,CASRSSATSNEQFF,TGCGCCAGCAGGAGCTCCGCCACGAGCAATGAGCAGTTCTTC
TRBD2,TRBJ2-5,few,TRBV7-9,CASSLPGLAGVQETQYF,TGTGCCAGCAGCTTACCAGGACTAGCGGGAGTTCAAGAGACCCAGTACTTC
TRBD1,TRBJ1-2,few,TRBV27,CASSLSGTGYGYTF,TGTGCCAGCAGTTTATCTGGGACAGGATATGGCTACACCTTC
TRBD2,TRBJ2-1,many,TRBV29-1,CSVEDQGRTSGRRSYNEQFF,TGCAGCGTTGAAGATCAGGGGAGGACTAGCGGGAGAAGGTCCTACAATGAGCAGTTCTTC
TRBD2,TRBJ2-7,few,TRBV6-2/TRBV6-3,CASSYSGLAGRSYEQYF,TGTGCCAGCAGTTACTCCGGACTAGCGGGGAGGTCCTACGAGCAGTACTTC
.,TRBJ2-3,few,TRBV28,CASSPLRGSTDTQYF,TGTGCCAGCAGCCCGCTAAGGGGTTCTACAGATACGCAGTATTTT
.,TRBJ2-7,.,TRBV9,CASSVDHGHYEQYF,TGTGCCAGCAGCGTAGATCATGGACACTACGAGCAGTACTTC
.,TRBJ2-7,few,TRBV30,CAWSARGTYEQYF,TGTGCCTGGAGTGCAAGGGGGACCTACGAGCAGTACTTC
.,TRBJ2-1,.,TRBV4-2,CASSQDRRERPYNEQFF,TGTGCCAGCAGCCAAGATCGCCGGGAGCGCCCCTACAATGAGCAGTTCTTC
.,TRBJ2-7,few,TRBV7-6,CASSLSPGSPIYYEQYF,TGTGCCAGCAGCTTAAGCCCCGGGTCCCCGATATATTACGAGCAGTACTTC
.,TRBJ1-5,.,TRBV6-2/TRBV6-3,CASSYSRALGQPQHF,TGTGCCAGCAGTTACTCGAGGGCCCTGGGTCAGCCCCAGCATTTT
.,TRBJ2-1,many,TRBV7-8,CASSLQGQTYNEQFF,TGTGCCAGCAGCTTACAGGGGCAAACCTACAATGAGCAGTTCTTC
.,TRBJ2-2,few,TRBV11-1,CASIEQPHTGELFF,TGTGCCAGCATCGAGCAGCCGCACACCGGGGAGCTGTTTTTT
TRBD1,TRBJ2-7,many,TRBV20-1,CSGGQGDYEQYF,TGCAGTGGTGGACAGGGAGACTACGAGCAGTACTTC
TRBD1,TRBJ2-1,.,TRBV12-3/TRBV12-4,CASRGTGIVDEQFF,TGTGCCAGCAGAGGGACAGGGATAGTTGATGAGCAGTTCTTC
.,TRBJ2-7,.,TRBV11-3,CASSGSGDEQYF,TGTGCCAGCAGCGGATCGGGAGACGAGCAGTACTTC
TRBD2,TRBJ2-3,.,TRBV7-6,CASSSYLAGETDTQYF,TGTGCCAGCAGCTCATACCTAGCGGGAGAAACAGATACGCAGTATTTT
.,TRBJ2-5,few,TRBV20-1,CSASLDFQETQYF,TGCAGTGCTAGTCTGGACTTCCAAGAGACCCAGTACTTC
.,TRBJ2-3,few,TRBV5-5,CASSLVSGFTDTQYF,TGTGCCAGCAGCTTGGTCAGCGGTTTCACAGATACGCAGTATTTT
TRBD1,TRBJ2-1,few,TRBV7-9,CARRQGSSEQFF,TGTGCCAGAAGACAGGGATCTAGTGAGCAGTTCTTC
.,TRBJ1-5,many,TRBV6-1,CASRDGVGGRGAQPQHF,TGTGCCAGCAGGGACGGGGTGGGGGGCAGAGGAGCTCAGCCCCAGCATTTT
.,TRBJ1-1,many,TRBV4-2,CASSQASIGAGAAFF,TGTGCCAGCAGCCAAGCTTCGATAGGAGCGGGGGCGGCTTTCTTT
.,TRBJ2-3,many,TRBV29-1,CSVEIGDTQYF,TGCAGCGTTGAGATCGGAGATACGCAGTATTTT
.,TRBJ2-3,.,TRBV4-3,CASSQEDSGTDTQYF,TGCGCCAGCAGCCAAGAGGATAGCGGCACAGATACGCAGTATTTT
TRBD2,TRBJ2-1,few,TRBV20-1,CSARETSGRANEQFF,TGCAGTGCTAGGGAGACTAGCGGGAGGGCGAATGAGCAGTTCTTC
TRBD1,TRBJ1-2,.,TRBV12-3/TRBV12-4,CASSSRPGTGEDGYTF,TGTGCCAGCAGTTCCCGTCCCGGGACAGGGGAGGATGGCTACACCTTC
TRBD2,TRBJ2-2,few,TRBV30,CAWSGGTSGTTGELFF,TGTGCCTGGAGTGGCGGGACTAGCGGGACCACCGGGGAGCTGTTTTTT
TRBD2,TRBJ2-3,.,TRBV7-2,CASSLAIRSGRAPRQDTQYF,TGTGCCAGCAGCTTAGCGATACGAAGCGGGAGAGCCCCTCGCCAAGATACGCAGTATTTT
TRBD1,TRBJ1-4,many,TRBV20-1,CSASLQGERLFF,TGCAGTGCTAGCTTACAGGGGGAGCGACTGTTTTTT
.,TRBJ1-1,.,TRBV6-2/TRBV6-3,CASSDPAPTLNTEAFF,TGTGCCAGCAGTGACCCCGCCCCGACCTTAAACACTGAAGCTTTCTTT
.,TRBJ1-4,many,TRBV20-1,CSARHGPLEKLFF,TGCAGTGCTAGGCACGGCCCCTTAGAAAAACTGTTTTTT
TRBD1,TRBJ2-1,few,TRBV6-1,CASSPRPGQGWDEQFF,TGTGCCAGCAGTCCCCGACCGGGACAGGGTTGGGATGAGCAGTTCTTC